A single TCR beta chain is shown here with its context. Its antigen is currently unknown. CDR3 length: 14 residues. Germline CDR1 and CDR2: SEHNR and FQNEAQ (reference sequence). V dropped 5 bases and J dropped 0 bases, with 10 bases sitting between them. The sample originates from a study of cytomegalovirus exposure and HLA in healthy donors. Study-level findings and limits: An observed cluster of highly shared sequence variants was recorded as a likely sequencing artifact.

The primer mix had 60 Vbeta and 13 Jbeta primers. This table comes from immunoSEQ multiplex PCR, and its TCRdb copy is limited to in-frame clones, with some not included. The data show about 200,000 clones, around 83% seen once. Sequenced material: PBMCs. The chain is built from TRBV7-9 and TRBJ1-1; D is unclear. The clonotype originates from a girl under 18 in good health and CMV-seronegative. The DNA of the CDR3 is TGTGCCAGCAGCGCACAACAGATGAACACTGAAGCTTTCTTT. Translated, it gives CASSAQQMNTEAFF.